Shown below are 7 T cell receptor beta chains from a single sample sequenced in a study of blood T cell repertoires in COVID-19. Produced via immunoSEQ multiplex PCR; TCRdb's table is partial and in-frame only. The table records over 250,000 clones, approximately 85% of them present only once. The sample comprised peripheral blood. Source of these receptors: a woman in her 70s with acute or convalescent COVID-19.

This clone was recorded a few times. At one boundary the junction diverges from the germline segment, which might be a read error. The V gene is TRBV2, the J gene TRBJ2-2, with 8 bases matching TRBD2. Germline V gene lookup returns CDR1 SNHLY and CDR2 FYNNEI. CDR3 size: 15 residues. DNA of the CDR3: TGTGCCAGCATCACGGGACTAGGGAACCCCGGGGAGCTGTTTTTT. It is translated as CASITGLGNPGELFF.

CDR3 sequence (DNA): TGTGCCAGCAGTGATACGACAGTTCTGAAGACCCAGTACTTC. Its translation is CASSDTTVLKTQYF. This chain joins TRBV6-6 and TRBJ2-5; D may be TRBD1 (5 bases). The CDR3 runs to 14 residues. V was cut by 5 bases and J by 6 bases, with 16 bases left in between. Germline-derived CDR1 and CDR2 are MNHNY and SVGAGI (reference sequence).

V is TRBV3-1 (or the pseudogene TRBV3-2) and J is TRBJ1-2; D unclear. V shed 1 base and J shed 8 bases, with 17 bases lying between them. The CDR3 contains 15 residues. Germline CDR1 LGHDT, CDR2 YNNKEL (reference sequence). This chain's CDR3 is CASSQVRAGSGGYTF. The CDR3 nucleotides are TGTGCCAGCAGCCAAGTACGCGCGGGGTCCGGAGGCTACACCTTC.

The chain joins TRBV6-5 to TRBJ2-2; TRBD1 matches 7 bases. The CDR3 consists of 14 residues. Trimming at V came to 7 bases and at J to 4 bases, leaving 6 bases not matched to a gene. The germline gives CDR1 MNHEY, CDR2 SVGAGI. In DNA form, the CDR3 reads TGTGCCAGCAACATACAGGGGAGCACCGGGGAGCTGTTTTTT. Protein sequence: CASNIQGSTGELFF.

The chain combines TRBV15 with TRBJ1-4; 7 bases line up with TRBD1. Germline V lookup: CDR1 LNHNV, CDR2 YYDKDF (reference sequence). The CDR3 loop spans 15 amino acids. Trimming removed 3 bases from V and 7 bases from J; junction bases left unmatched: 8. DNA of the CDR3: TGTGCCACCAGCAGGTCTACAGGGGTCTTTGAAAAACTGTTTTTT. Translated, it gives CATSRSTGVFEKLFF.

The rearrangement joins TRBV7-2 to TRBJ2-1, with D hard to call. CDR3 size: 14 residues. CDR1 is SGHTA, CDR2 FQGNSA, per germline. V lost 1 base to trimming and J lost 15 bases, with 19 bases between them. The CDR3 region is CASSLGKAATRPFF. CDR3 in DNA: TGTGCCAGCAGCTTAGGCAAGGCGGCCACCAGACCGTTCTTC. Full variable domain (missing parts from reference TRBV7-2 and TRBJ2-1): GAGVSQSPSNKVTEKGKDVELRCDPISGHTALYWYRQSLGQGLEFLIYFQGNSAPDKSGLPSDRFSAERTGGSVSTLTIQRTQQEDSAVYLCASSLGKAATRPFFGPGTRLTVL.

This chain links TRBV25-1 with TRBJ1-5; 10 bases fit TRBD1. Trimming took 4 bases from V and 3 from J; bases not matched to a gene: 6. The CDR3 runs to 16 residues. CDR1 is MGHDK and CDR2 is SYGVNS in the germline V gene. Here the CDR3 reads CASSAGTGVINQPQHF. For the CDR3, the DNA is TGTGCCAGCAGTGCCGGGACAGGGGTTATCAATCAGCCCCAGCATTTT.